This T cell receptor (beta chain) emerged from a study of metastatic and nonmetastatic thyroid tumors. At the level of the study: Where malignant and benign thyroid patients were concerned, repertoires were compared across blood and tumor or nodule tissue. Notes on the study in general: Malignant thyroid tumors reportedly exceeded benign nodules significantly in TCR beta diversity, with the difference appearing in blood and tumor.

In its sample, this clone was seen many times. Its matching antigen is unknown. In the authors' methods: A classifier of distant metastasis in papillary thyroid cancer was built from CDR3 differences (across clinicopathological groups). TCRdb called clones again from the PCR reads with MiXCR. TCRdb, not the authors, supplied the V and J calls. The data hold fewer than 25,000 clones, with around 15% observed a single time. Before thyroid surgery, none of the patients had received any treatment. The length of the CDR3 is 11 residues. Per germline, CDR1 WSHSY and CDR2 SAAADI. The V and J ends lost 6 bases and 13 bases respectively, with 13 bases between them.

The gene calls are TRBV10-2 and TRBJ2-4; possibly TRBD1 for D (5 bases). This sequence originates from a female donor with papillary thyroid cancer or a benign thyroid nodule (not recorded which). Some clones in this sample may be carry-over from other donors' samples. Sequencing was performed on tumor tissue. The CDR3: CASRLDRIQYF. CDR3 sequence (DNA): TGCGCCAGCAGGCTAGACAGAATACAGTACTTC.